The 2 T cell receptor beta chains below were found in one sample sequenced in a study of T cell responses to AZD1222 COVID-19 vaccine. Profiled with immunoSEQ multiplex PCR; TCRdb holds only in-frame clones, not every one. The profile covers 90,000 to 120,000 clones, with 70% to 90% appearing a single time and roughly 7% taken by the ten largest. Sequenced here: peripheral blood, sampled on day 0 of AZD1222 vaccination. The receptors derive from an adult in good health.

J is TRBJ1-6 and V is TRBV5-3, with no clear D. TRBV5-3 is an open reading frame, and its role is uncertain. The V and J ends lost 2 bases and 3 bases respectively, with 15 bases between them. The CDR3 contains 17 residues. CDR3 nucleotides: TGTGCCAGAAGCTTCGTTTTTCGGCAGGACTATAATTCACCCCTCCACTTT. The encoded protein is CARSFVFRQDYNSPLHF.

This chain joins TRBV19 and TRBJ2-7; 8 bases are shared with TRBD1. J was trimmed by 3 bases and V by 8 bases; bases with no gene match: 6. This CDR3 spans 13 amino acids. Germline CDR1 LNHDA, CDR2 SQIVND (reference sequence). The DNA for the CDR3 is TGTGCCAGTCAGAGACAGGGGCACTACGAGCAGTACTTC. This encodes CASQRQGHYEQYF.